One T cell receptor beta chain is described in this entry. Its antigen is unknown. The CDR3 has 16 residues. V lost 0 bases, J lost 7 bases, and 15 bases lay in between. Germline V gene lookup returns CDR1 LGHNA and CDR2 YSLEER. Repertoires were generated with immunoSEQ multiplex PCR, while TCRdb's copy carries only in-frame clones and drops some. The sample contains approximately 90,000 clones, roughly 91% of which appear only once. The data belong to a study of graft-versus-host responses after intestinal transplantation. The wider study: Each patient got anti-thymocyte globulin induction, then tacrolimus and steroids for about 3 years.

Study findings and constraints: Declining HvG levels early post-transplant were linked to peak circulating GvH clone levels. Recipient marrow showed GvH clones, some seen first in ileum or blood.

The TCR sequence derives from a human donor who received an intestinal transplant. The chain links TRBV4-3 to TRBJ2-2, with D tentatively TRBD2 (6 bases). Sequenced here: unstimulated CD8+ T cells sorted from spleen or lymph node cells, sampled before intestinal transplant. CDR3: CASSQDLRGMGGELFF. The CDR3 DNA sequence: TGCGCCAGCAGCCAAGATCTACGGGGGATGGGCGGGGAGCTGTTTTTT.